This T cell receptor (beta chain) emerged from a study of cytomegalovirus exposure and HLA in healthy donors. Study conclusions and caveats: Rarity characterized most TCR sequences, yet some public TCRs appeared in many donors.

The repertoire was sequenced with immunoSEQ multiplex PCR; TCRdb's copy has only in-frame clones and lacks some. The table lists about 170,000 clones, 86% of them singletons. About this clone: Its antigen remains unidentified.

The sequence derives from a woman under 40 in good health and CMV-seronegative. Sequencing input: PBMCs.

The CDR3 here is CASSLGDRANTDTQYF. Written as DNA, the CDR3 is TGTGCCAGCAGCTTAGGGGACAGGGCCAACACAGATACGCAGTATTTT. This chain connects TRBV11-1 to TRBJ2-3, with 9 bases that match TRBD1. CDR1 SGHAT and CDR2 FQDESV come from the germline V gene (reference sequence). With V trimmed by 1 base and J by 2 bases, 4 bases remained unmatched. This CDR3 region has 16 residues. Supplemented by reference TRBV11-1 and TRBJ2-3, the full variable domain reads EAEVAQSPRYKITEKSQAVAFWCDPISGHATLYWYRQILGQGPELLVQFQDESVVDDSQLPKDRFSAERLKGVDSTLKIQPAELGDSAMYLCASSLGDRANTDTQYFGPGTRLTVL.